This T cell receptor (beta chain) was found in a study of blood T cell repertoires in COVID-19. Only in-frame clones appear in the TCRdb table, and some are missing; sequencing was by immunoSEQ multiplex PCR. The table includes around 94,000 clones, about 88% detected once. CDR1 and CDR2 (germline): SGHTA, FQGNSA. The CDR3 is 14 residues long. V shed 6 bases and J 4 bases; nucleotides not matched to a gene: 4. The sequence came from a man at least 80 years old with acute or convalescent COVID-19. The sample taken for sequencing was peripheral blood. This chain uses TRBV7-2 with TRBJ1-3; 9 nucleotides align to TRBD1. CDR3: CASSGTGWGNTIYF. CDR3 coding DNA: TGTGCCAGCAGTGGGACAGGGTGGGGAAACACCATATATTTT.